This T cell receptor beta chain was captured in a study of T cell repertoires in cytomegalovirus infection. Each CDR3 protein gets one entry after TCRdb re-called the reads with MiXCR. The table includes about 900,000 distinct CDR3 sequences, under 40% detected once. This clonotype was picked up many times. Its target is not known. Germline CDR1 reads MNHEY; CDR2 reads SMNVEV (reference sequence). The length of the CDR3 is 11 residues. V was cut by 8 bases and J by 1 base, with 3 bases left in between. The sequences come from cultured CD8+ T cells from PBMCs, collected from culture after CMV antigen stimulation. The chain employs TRBV27 and TRBJ1-5; D is undetermined. This receptor was obtained from a human donor in good health (CMV status not recorded). Some clones in this sample may be carry-over from other donors' samples. CDR3 DNA: TGTGCCAGCGGCAGCAATCAGCCCCAGCATTTT. This sequence encodes CASGSNQPQHF.